Reported below is one T cell receptor beta chain. Its antigen is not identified. These data come from a study of cytomegalovirus exposure and HLA in healthy donors. Study-level points and caveats: V- and J-gene trimming of TCR beta was linked (in a later analysis) to a missense DCLRE1C variant. In vitro testing confirmed a few CMV-associated chains as specific for CMV antigens.

The CDR3 length is 13 residues. V lost 6 bases and J lost 2, with 10 bases in between. CDR1 MNHEY and CDR2 SMNVEV come from the germline V gene (reference sequence). PCR amplification relied on 60 Vbeta primers (plus 13 Jbeta primers). Only in-frame clones appear in the TCRdb table, and some are missing; sequencing was by immunoSEQ multiplex PCR. The sample records 25,000 to 40,000 clones, 40% to 45% being singletons. V gene TRBV27 combines with J gene TRBJ1-2, with D perhaps TRBD1 (5 bases). What was sequenced was PBMCs. This receptor was obtained from a woman between 45 and 60 years old in good health and CMV-seronegative. The CDR3 region has the DNA TGTGCCAGCAGCATGACAGAGAACTATGGCTACACCTTC. This codes for CASSMTENYGYTF.